Shown below are 13 T cell receptor beta chains from a single sample sequenced in a study of T-cell memory formation after mild COVID-19. Each CDR3 protein is one row after TCRdb ran MiXCR on the 5' RACE reads. Of about 310,000 distinct CDR3 sequences listed, around a sixth are singletons. Sequencing used PBMCs or a T cell subset sorted from them (not recorded which). These receptors all stem from a man aged 18 to 35 who had mild COVID-19 (a few samples of this study predate the infection). Cell type and time point are not known.

Ten or more counts support this clonotype. V and J are TRBV29-1 and TRBJ2-1; the match to TRBD1 covers 7 bases. From germline, CDR1 is SQVTM and CDR2 ANQGSEA. This CDR3 has 14 amino acids. The CDR3 loop reads CSLIGTDSYNEQFF. CDR3 in DNA: TGCAGTCTAATAGGGACAGACTCCTACAATGAGCAGTTCTTC.

This clonotype was observed a few times. This chain links TRBV12-3 or TRBV12-4 with TRBJ1-5; D might be TRBD1 (5 bases). V lost 6 bases and J lost 2, with 14 bases in between. This CDR3 is built from 15 residues. CDR3 DNA: TGTGCCAGCAGGGAGGGACGGCGCGGCAATCAGCCCCAGCATTTT. Encoded protein: CASREGRRGNQPQHF.

This clonotype was observed a few times. The CDR3, as DNA: TGTGCCAGCTCACCACTGGCCAGGGACACTGAAGCTTTCTTT. It specifies CASSPLARDTEAFF. This chain joins TRBV18 and TRBJ1-1; TRBD1 is a possible D gene (5 bases). This CDR3 region has 14 residues. The V end was cut by 1 base, the J end by 3 bases, with 9 bases between. The V gene's germline CDR1 is KGHSH and CDR2 LQKENI. The complete variable domain, with remaining parts taken from reference TRBV18 and TRBJ1-1, reads NAGVMQNPRHLVRRRGQEARLRCSPMKGHSHVYWYRQLPEEGLKFMVYLQKENIIDESGMPKERFSAEFPKEGPSILRIQQVVRGDSAAYFCASSPLARDTEAFFGQGTRLTVV.

This clonotype was detected only a few times. The chain has TRBV27 and TRBJ1-5; unclear D gene. V was trimmed by 4 bases and J by 11 bases, leaving 18 bases between them. There are 14 residues in the CDR3. CDR1 is MNHEY and CDR2 is SMNVEV in the germline V gene (reference sequence). As DNA, the CDR3 is TGTGCCAGCAGTTCCGGTCCAAGGGTTCAAGCCCAGCATTTT. Amino acid sequence: CASSSGPRVQAQHF.

V is TRBV20-1 and J is TRBJ2-5; D not resolved. Germline V gene lookup returns CDR1 DFQATT and CDR2 SNEGSKA (reference sequence). Trimming cost V 1 base and J 5 bases, with 17 bases left between them. The CDR3 has 15 residues. The CDR3 DNA sequence: TGCAGTGCTAGAGGCCCCACCCCAGGTGCGGAGACCCAGTACTTC. Translated, it gives CSARGPTPGAETQYF.

The chain is built from TRBV5-8 and TRBJ1-5, with a possible D match to TRBD1 (5 bases). The V end was cut by 0 bases, the J end by 5 bases, with 27 bases between. The CDR3 length is 20 residues. Germline assignment: CDR1 SGHTS and CDR2 YDEGEE. The CDR3 spells CASSLVDGRDGISPHQPQHF. CDR3 coding DNA: TGTGCCAGCAGCTTGGTTGACGGCAGGGACGGCATATCCCCCCATCAGCCCCAGCATTTT.

This clonotype was detected only a few times. V and J are TRBV12-3 or TRBV12-4 and TRBJ2-5, with D perhaps matching TRBD1 or TRBD2 (5 bases each). The CDR3 extends over 15 amino acids. Trimming removed 2 bases from V and 0 bases from J, with 10 bases in between. CDR3 amino acids: CASSLPGPYQETQYF. In nucleotides, the CDR3 is TGTGCCAGCAGTTTACCGGGACCGTACCAAGAGACCCAGTACTTC.

The CDR3 region is CASSHAGTANNEQFF. The CDR3 coding sequence is TGCGCCAGCAGCCATGCCGGGACAGCCAACAATGAGCAGTTCTTC. The chain carries TRBV5-1 and TRBJ2-1; 7 bases are a match to TRBD1. Germline-derived CDR1 and CDR2 are SGHRS and YFSETQ. Germline trimming cut 4 bases from V and 5 bases from J; bases unmatched to any gene: 9. CDR3 length: 15 residues.

This chain uses TRBV29-1 with TRBJ2-2; no clear D gene. V lost 1 base and J 6 bases, leaving 6 bases between the germline ends. In germline, CDR1 is SQVTM, CDR2 ANQGSEA. The CDR3 runs to 12 residues. The CDR3 here is CSVEGAAGELFF. CDR3 nucleotide sequence: TGCAGCGTTGAAGGGGCAGCCGGGGAGCTGTTTTTT.

This clonotype was recorded at least ten times. This may be a read error, as it is one base from a much larger clone. The chain is built from TRBV11-2 and TRBJ2-3; D gene unclear. This CDR3 spans 12 amino acids. The germline V gene has CDR1 SGHAT and CDR2 FQNNGV. V lost 0 bases and J lost 4, with 2 bases in between. The CDR3 reads CASSLEADTQYF. CDR3 DNA sequence: TGTGCCAGCAGCTTAGAGGCAGATACGCAGTATTTT.

A few counts support this clonotype. V usage is TRBV5-1 and J usage is TRBJ1-6; perhaps TRBD1 as D (6 bases). Trimming removed 3 bases at V and 7 bases at J, with 17 bases between. This CDR3 comprises 16 residues. Germline V gives CDR1 SGHRS, CDR2 YFSETQ. CDR3 protein: CASSSGLERGNSPLHF. The CDR3 DNA reads as TGCGCCAGCAGCTCGGGGTTAGAGAGGGGGAATTCACCCCTCCACTTT.

This clonotype showed up just a few times. The rearrangement joins TRBV7-9 to TRBJ1-4; possibly TRBD1 for D (5 bases). V gave up 5 bases and J gave up 2 bases, with 12 bases separating them. The CDR3 runs to 15 residues. Germline V gene data show CDR1 as SEHNR and CDR2 as FQNEAQ (reference sequence). CDR3 coding DNA: TGTGCCAGCAGCCCCCGGGGGGTCACTAATGAAAAACTGTTTTTT. Translating it yields CASSPRGVTNEKLFF. Together with reference TRBV7-9 and TRBJ1-4, the CDR3 gives the full variable domain: DTGVSQNPRHKITKRGQNVTFRCDPISEHNRLYWYRQTLGQGPEFLTYFQNEAQLEKSRLLSDRFSAERPKGSFSTLEIQRTEQGDSAMYLCASSPRGVTNEKLFFGSGTQLSVL.

This chain uses TRBV12-3 or TRBV12-4 with TRBJ2-1; perhaps TRBD2 as D (6 bases). Between the trimmed V and J ends, which lost 3 bases and 8 bases, there was a span of 14 bases. The CDR3 length is 14 residues. The CDR3 loop reads CASSFRTGVDEQFF. Written as DNA, the CDR3 is TGTGCCAGCAGTTTCCGTACGGGGGTGGATGAGCAGTTCTTC.